A selection of T cell receptor beta chains follows, all from one sample in a study of T cells after yellow fever vaccination. TCRdb passed the 5' RACE reads through MiXCR, listing each CDR3 protein once. The sample lists roughly 500,000 distinct CDR3 sequences, over 15% occurring once. The material sequenced was PBMCs, taken 15 days after the yellow fever booster vaccination. The receptors were sampled from a man aged 30 to 39 who received the YFV17D yellow fever vaccine. Both conserved end residues are part of each CDR3. D genes are given only for firm matches. The size field is filled for only some rows; it gives once, few, many or a size class.

length: 15
D: NA
V: TRBV7-2
size: NA
J: TRBJ2-7
DNA: TGTGCCAGCAGCTTATTGGGGATTAAGACCTACGAGCAGTACTTC
CDR3: CASSLLGIKTYEQYF

length: 15
D: TRBD1
V: TRBV7-7
size: NA
J: TRBJ2-7
DNA: TGTGCTAGCAGCTTGGGACAGGGTGTGAACTACGAGCAGTACTTC
CDR3: CASSLGQGVNYEQYF

length: 16
D: NA
V: TRBV4-3
size: NA
J: TRBJ2-6
DNA: TGCGCCAGCAGCCAAGATCGACCAGCTGGGGCCAACGTCCTGACTTTC
CDR3: CASSQDRPAGANVLTF

length: 15
D: NA
V: TRBV9
size: NA
J: TRBJ2-2
DNA: TGTGCCAGCAGCGTTTTACAACAGAACACCGGGGAGCTGTTTTTT
CDR3: CASSVLQQNTGELFF

length: 14
D: NA
V: TRBV5-1
size: few
J: TRBJ1-5
DNA: TGCGCCAGCAGCAACGACGGACGTAATCAGCCCCAGCATTTT
CDR3: CASSNDGRNQPQHF

length: 12
D: NA
V: TRBV7-8
size: few
J: TRBJ1-1
DNA: TGTGCCAGCATGGAAGGGGCCACTGAAGCTTTCTTT
CDR3: CASMEGATEAFF

length: 13
D: TRBD1
V: TRBV20-1
size: NA
J: TRBJ2-1
DNA: TGCAGTGCTCCGGGACAGGGCCCTCCCGAGCAGTTCTTC
CDR3: CSAPGQGPPEQFF

length: 14
D: TRBD2
V: TRBV7-2
size: NA
J: TRBJ2-3
DNA: TGTGCCAGCAGCTCTCGGACTAGTTGGGATACGCAGTATTTT
CDR3: CASSSRTSWDTQYF

length: 15
D: TRBD1
V: TRBV7-2
size: NA
J: TRBJ2-7
DNA: TGTGCCAGCAGCTTAAGGGGACAGGGTCCCTACGAGCAGTACTTC
CDR3: CASSLRGQGPYEQYF

length: 16
D: NA
V: TRBV10-1
size: few
J: TRBJ2-5
DNA: TGCGCCAGCAGTGACCTGAGGGCGAGGAATACAGAGACCCAGTACTTC
CDR3: CASSDLRARNTETQYF

length: 13
D: NA
V: TRBV7-2
size: many
J: TRBJ1-1
DNA: TGTGCCAGCAGCTTAAACAGGGACACTGAAGCTTTCTTT
CDR3: CASSLNRDTEAFF

length: 16
D: NA
V: TRBV25-1
size: NA
J: TRBJ2-6
DNA: TGTGCCAGCAGTTGGGACACAGAGTCTGGGGCCAACGTCCTGACTTTC
CDR3: CASSWDTESGANVLTF

length: 13
D: TRBD2
V: TRBV7-6
size: NA
J: TRBJ2-5
DNA: TGTGCCAGCAGCAGAGCGGGAGGACAGACCCAGTACTTC
CDR3: CASSRAGGQTQYF

length: 12
D: NA
V: TRBV19
size: NA
J: TRBJ2-1
DNA: TGTGCCAGTAGTATTACTAGAGGTGAGCAGTTCTTC
CDR3: CASSITRGEQFF

length: 16
D: TRBD2
V: TRBV7-9
size: NA
J: TRBJ2-3
DNA: TGTGCCAGCAGTCCGGGACTAGCGTCTAGCACAGATACGCAGTATTTT
CDR3: CASSPGLASSTDTQYF

length: 16
D: NA
V: TRBV20-1
size: NA
J: TRBJ2-3
DNA: TGCAGTGCTAGAGATCAAGGCAGGCCTAGCACAGATACGCAGTATTTT
CDR3: CSARDQGRPSTDTQYF

length: 15
D: TRBD2
V: TRBV5-4
size: few
J: TRBJ2-1
DNA: TGTGCCAGCAGCTTGCGGACTAGCGGGATTTATGAGCAGTTCTTC
CDR3: CASSLRTSGIYEQFF

length: 17
D: TRBD2
V: TRBV5-1
size: many
J: TRBJ2-7
DNA: TGCGCCAGCAGCTACTCCCTGGGCGGGAGTCCGTCCTACGAGCAGTACTTC
CDR3: CASSYSLGGSPSYEQYF

length: 16
D: NA
V: TRBV6-2/TRBV6-3
size: few
J: TRBJ2-1
DNA: TGTGCCAGCAGTTACTCAAGCATTCAGGAGGGGAATGAGCAGTTCTTC
CDR3: CASSYSSIQEGNEQFF

length: 16
D: TRBD2
V: TRBV27
size: NA
J: TRBJ2-2
DNA: TGTGCCAGCAGCCTGGACTCTAGCGGATTAACCGGGGAGCTGTTTTTT
CDR3: CASSLDSSGLTGELFF

length: 14
D: NA
V: TRBV27
size: NA
J: TRBJ2-1
DNA: TGTGCCAGCACCAGGCCGGGACCCTACAATGAGCAGTTCTTC
CDR3: CASTRPGPYNEQFF

length: 15
D: TRBD1
V: TRBV18
size: NA
J: TRBJ1-6
DNA: TGTGCCAGCTCGAAAGGACAGGGGGGCGTTTCACCCCTCCACTTT
CDR3: CASSKGQGGVSPLHF

length: 14
D: NA
V: TRBV18
size: few
J: TRBJ2-3
DNA: TGTGCCAGCTCACCAGACAGTTCAAAGGATACGCAGTATTTT
CDR3: CASSPDSSKDTQYF

length: 16
D: NA
V: TRBV28
size: NA
J: TRBJ2-7
DNA: TGTGCCAGCAGTTTAGGGTACGGCAGGGTTCTAATCGAGCAGTACTTC
CDR3: CASSLGYGRVLIEQYF

length: 14
D: TRBD2
V: TRBV20-1
size: few
J: TRBJ2-7
DNA: TGCAGTGCTAGAGTAAGGACTAGTGAGTACGAGCAGTACTTC
CDR3: CSARVRTSEYEQYF

length: 15
D: NA
V: TRBV18
size: few
J: TRBJ2-7
DNA: TGTGCCAGCTCACCACCCGTACAGGGAGCCCACGAGCAGTACTTC
CDR3: CASSPPVQGAHEQYF

length: 15
D: TRBD2
V: TRBV7-2
size: NA
J: TRBJ2-7
DNA: TGTGCCAGCAGCTGGACTAGCGGAGCCGCCTACGAGCAGTACTTC
CDR3: CASSWTSGAAYEQYF

length: 15
D: TRBD2
V: TRBV24-1
size: NA
J: TRBJ2-2
DNA: TGTGCCACCAGCGATCAGCGGGAGGACACCGGGGAGCTGTTTTTT
CDR3: CATSDQREDTGELFF

length: 17
D: TRBD2
V: TRBV11-2
size: few
J: TRBJ2-2
DNA: TGTGCCAGCAGCTTAGATGAACTAGCGGCGTACACCGGGGAGCTGTTTTTT
CDR3: CASSLDELAAYTGELFF

length: 13
D: NA
V: TRBV20-1
size: NA
J: TRBJ2-7
DNA: TGCAGTGCTAGACCAGGGGCGCGCTACGAGCAGTACTTC
CDR3: CSARPGARYEQYF

length: 17
D: NA
V: TRBV6-5
size: few
J: TRBJ2-3
DNA: TGTGCCAGCAGTTACGCCCCTAGCGCTTCCCGCACAGATACGCAGTATTTT
CDR3: CASSYAPSASRTDTQYF

length: 15
D: NA
V: TRBV4-3
size: few
J: TRBJ2-1
DNA: TGCGCCAGCAGCCAAGATTGGGGACAATACAATGAGCAGTTCTTC
CDR3: CASSQDWGQYNEQFF

length: 13
D: NA
V: TRBV20-1
size: once
J: TRBJ2-3
DNA: TGCAGTGCTCGGGACCCCAACACAGATACGCAGTATTTT
CDR3: CSARDPNTDTQYF

length: 14
D: NA
V: TRBV20-1
size: few
J: TRBJ2-7
DNA: TGCAGTGCTAGAGACCAGGGGATATCCTACGAGCAGTACTTC
CDR3: CSARDQGISYEQYF

length: 15
D: NA
V: TRBV27
size: NA
J: TRBJ2-7
DNA: TGTGCCAGCAGTCCCCAGGGATCTAAGCTCTACGAGCAGTACTTC
CDR3: CASSPQGSKLYEQYF

length: 14
D: NA
V: TRBV18
size: few
J: TRBJ2-5
DNA: TGTGCCAGCTCGGCCGGCATTTGGGGAGAGACCCAGTACTTC
CDR3: CASSAGIWGETQYF

length: 20
D: TRBD2
V: TRBV27
size: few
J: TRBJ2-3
DNA: TGTGCCAGCAGTTTTGGGGAGCCGGGACTAGCGGTAACTAGCACAGATACGCAGTATTTT
CDR3: CASSFGEPGLAVTSTDTQYF

length: 15
D: TRBD2
V: TRBV5-1
size: NA
J: TRBJ2-1
DNA: TGCGCCAGCAGCTTGGGACTAGCTGCAATTGATGAGCAGTTCTTC
CDR3: CASSLGLAAIDEQFF

length: 12
D: NA
V: TRBV12-3/TRBV12-4
size: NA
J: TRBJ2-1
DNA: TGTGCCAGCGGGAGGAGGGGGAATGAGCAGTTCTTC
CDR3: CASGRRGNEQFF

length: 14
D: NA
V: TRBV5-1
size: NA
J: TRBJ1-2
DNA: TGCGCCAGCAGCTTGGCCCCGGGAGGGGAAGGCTACACCTTC
CDR3: CASSLAPGGEGYTF

length: 14
D: NA
V: TRBV12-3/TRBV12-4
size: few
J: TRBJ2-7
DNA: TGTGCCAGCAGTCCGTCGGGTAGGGGGGTCGAGCAGTACTTC
CDR3: CASSPSGRGVEQYF

length: 15
D: TRBD2
V: TRBV7-2
size: few
J: TRBJ2-2
DNA: TGTGCCAGCAGCTGGGGGGGAGGGTGGAACGGGGAGCTGTTTTTT
CDR3: CASSWGGGWNGELFF

length: 14
D: NA
V: TRBV6-5
size: NA
J: TRBJ1-6
DNA: TGTGCCAGCAGTTACTCGACAGCCTCTTCACCCCTCCACTTT
CDR3: CASSYSTASSPLHF

length: 15
D: NA
V: TRBV7-2
size: NA
J: TRBJ2-3
DNA: TGTGCCAGCAGCTTAGTCGGAATGGTTTCAGATACGCAGTATTTT
CDR3: CASSLVGMVSDTQYF

length: 16
D: TRBD2
V: TRBV7-3
size: many
J: TRBJ2-1
DNA: TGTGCCAGCAGTCCCGTGCGGGAGGAGTCACGCAATGAGCAGTTCTTC
CDR3: CASSPVREESRNEQFF

length: 16
D: TRBD2
V: TRBV11-2
size: few
J: TRBJ2-5
DNA: TGTGCCAGCAGCCCTAGCGGGAGAAGACGGGGAGAGACCCAGTACTTC
CDR3: CASSPSGRRRGETQYF

length: 13
D: NA
V: TRBV15
size: NA
J: TRBJ2-2
DNA: TGTGCCACCAGCAGAGCCCTGCCCGGGGAGCTGTTTTTT
CDR3: CATSRALPGELFF

length: 14
D: NA
V: TRBV7-7
size: few
J: TRBJ2-5
DNA: TGTGCCAGCAGCTCGACAGGAAGCCTAGAGACCCAGTACTTC
CDR3: CASSSTGSLETQYF

length: 14
D: TRBD2
V: TRBV29-1
size: few
J: TRBJ2-3
DNA: TGCAGCGTTGGGGCTAGCGGGAGGACAGATACGCAGTATTTT
CDR3: CSVGASGRTDTQYF

length: 15
D: TRBD1
V: TRBV20-1
size: NA
J: TRBJ2-2
DNA: TGCAGTGCTATCCCGGCAGGGGGGAACACCGGGGAGCTGTTTTTT
CDR3: CSAIPAGGNTGELFF

length: 14
D: NA
V: TRBV3-1
size: many
J: TRBJ2-5
DNA: TGTGCCAGCAGCCTTGCGGCCGGGGGAGAGACCCAGTACTTC
CDR3: CASSLAAGGETQYF

length: 12
D: NA
V: TRBV12-3/TRBV12-4
size: NA
J: TRBJ2-1
DNA: TGTGCCAGCAGTTTTAGTTCCAATGAGCAGTTCTTC
CDR3: CASSFSSNEQFF

length: 15
D: TRBD1
V: TRBV7-3
size: NA
J: TRBJ1-1
DNA: TGTGCCAGCAGCCTATCCGGGACAGCGGGGACTGAAGCTTTCTTT
CDR3: CASSLSGTAGTEAFF

length: 13
D: NA
V: TRBV12-3/TRBV12-4
size: NA
J: TRBJ2-4
DNA: TGTGCCAGCAAGGCGGGAGCCAAAAACATTCAGTACTTC
CDR3: CASKAGAKNIQYF